This is a list of T cell receptor beta chains from one sample in a study of OX40 agonist ivuxolimab in advanced cancers. The table came from immunoSEQ multiplex PCR; TCRdb's copy has only in-frame clones and leaves some out. The table shows roughly 80,000 clones, with 85% occurring only once. The source was CD4+ or CD8+ T cells sorted from blood, collected in a trial of the OX40 agonist ivuxolimab. These receptors all stem from an adult with an advanced solid tumor such as melanoma, head and neck, liver or kidney cancer. CDR3s include the opening cysteine and the closing phenylalanine or tryptophan. D genes are given only for firm matches. Not every row has a clone size; where given, it reads once, few, many or a size class.

D gene: TRBD1
clone size: few
J gene: TRBJ1-2
V gene: TRBV19
CDR3 DNA: TGTGCCAGTAGTTCGGACAGGGGAAATGTAGGGAACTATGGCTACACCTTC
CDR3 protein: CASSSDRGNVGNYGYTF

D gene: NA
clone size: NA
J gene: TRBJ2-2
V gene: TRBV7-2
CDR3 DNA: TGTGCCAGCAGCTTGATAACCGGGGAGCTGTTTTTT
CDR3 protein: CASSLITGELFF

D gene: NA
clone size: once
J gene: TRBJ2-3
V gene: TRBV5-1
CDR3 DNA: TGCGCCAGCAGCTTGAGGGCAGGGGGCACAGATACGCAGTATTTT
CDR3 protein: CASSLRAGGTDTQYF

D gene: NA
clone size: once
J gene: TRBJ2-6
V gene: TRBV5-4
CDR3 DNA: TGTGCCAGCAGCTTGGGAAGGACGGGTTCGGGGGCCAACGTCCTGACTTTC
CDR3 protein: CASSLGRTGSGANVLTF

D gene: NA
clone size: NA
J gene: TRBJ2-5
V gene: TRBV2
CDR3 DNA: TGTGCCAGCAGGGAGGGACTGCTAGGGACCCAGTACTTC
CDR3 protein: CASREGLLGTQYF

D gene: NA
clone size: NA
J gene: TRBJ2-3
V gene: TRBV4-1
CDR3 DNA: TGCGCCAGCAGCGTGCAGTCCACAGATACGCAGTATTTT
CDR3 protein: CASSVQSTDTQYF

D gene: NA
clone size: NA
J gene: TRBJ1-1
V gene: TRBV18
CDR3 DNA: TGTGCCAGCTCACCAGTCGTGGTGGGGAACACTGAAGCTTTCTTT
CDR3 protein: CASSPVVVGNTEAFF

D gene: TRBD2
clone size: NA
J gene: TRBJ2-1
V gene: TRBV7-9
CDR3 DNA: TGTGCCAGCAGCTTCCCGGGACTAGCGGGGCCGTGGAATGAGCAGTTCTTC
CDR3 protein: CASSFPGLAGPWNEQFF

D gene: NA
clone size: NA
J gene: TRBJ1-3
V gene: TRBV6-5
CDR3 DNA: TGTGCCAGCAGTTACTACGGGACCTCTGGAAACACCATATATTTT
CDR3 protein: CASSYYGTSGNTIYF

D gene: NA
clone size: NA
J gene: TRBJ2-7
V gene: TRBV19
CDR3 DNA: TGTGCCAGTAGTAGCGCCTGGGGACACACCTACGAGCAGTACTTC
CDR3 protein: CASSSAWGHTYEQYF

D gene: TRBD2
clone size: NA
J gene: TRBJ2-3
V gene: TRBV29-1
CDR3 DNA: TGCAGCGTTGAAGACCTTCTGGGCGGGGGGTCCCCCACAGATACGCAGTATTTT
CDR3 protein: CSVEDLLGGGSPTDTQYF

D gene: NA
clone size: NA
J gene: TRBJ2-1
V gene: TRBV2
CDR3 DNA: TGTGCCAGCAGTGAATCTGGCGACTGGGAGCAGTTCTTC
CDR3 protein: CASSESGDWEQFF

D gene: NA
clone size: NA
J gene: TRBJ1-3
V gene: TRBV19
CDR3 DNA: TGTGCCAGTAGTAGCGGGACGACTGGAAACACCATATATTTT
CDR3 protein: CASSSGTTGNTIYF

D gene: NA
clone size: few
J gene: TRBJ1-3
V gene: TRBV6-1
CDR3 DNA: TGTGCCAGCAGTGACCCAACTGGAAACACCATATATTTT
CDR3 protein: CASSDPTGNTIYF

D gene: NA
clone size: NA
J gene: TRBJ2-7
V gene: TRBV30
CDR3 DNA: TGTGCCTGGAGTGACCCGGACCGATACGAGCAGTACTTC
CDR3 protein: CAWSDPDRYEQYF

D gene: NA
clone size: NA
J gene: TRBJ1-2
V gene: TRBV6-6
CDR3 DNA: TGTGCCAGCAATAACCCCGGCAGGGCTGGCTACACCTTC
CDR3 protein: CASNNPGRAGYTF

D gene: TRBD2
clone size: NA
J gene: TRBJ2-7
V gene: TRBV7-3
CDR3 DNA: TGTGCCAGCAGCTTATATCCTAGCGGGGGCTACTACGAGCAGTACTTC
CDR3 protein: CASSLYPSGGYYEQYF

D gene: TRBD1
clone size: NA
J gene: TRBJ2-5
V gene: TRBV5-1
CDR3 DNA: TGCGCCAGCAGCTCAGGACAGGGGAGACAAGAGACCCAGTACTTC
CDR3 protein: CASSSGQGRQETQYF

D gene: TRBD2
clone size: NA
J gene: TRBJ2-3
V gene: TRBV7-7
CDR3 DNA: TGTGCTAGCAGCAGCAGGACTAGCGGCACAGATACGCAGTATTTT
CDR3 protein: CASSSRTSGTDTQYF

D gene: NA
clone size: NA
J gene: TRBJ1-3
V gene: TRBV15
CDR3 DNA: TGTGCCACCAGCCGAGATGGGGTGACTGGAAACACCATATATTTT
CDR3 protein: CATSRDGVTGNTIYF

D gene: NA
clone size: NA
J gene: TRBJ1-5
V gene: TRBV4-3
CDR3 DNA: TGCGCCAGCAGCCAAGATGGTAACCAGCCCCAGCATTTT
CDR3 protein: CASSQDGNQPQHF

D gene: TRBD1
clone size: NA
J gene: TRBJ1-6
V gene: TRBV5-5
CDR3 DNA: TGTGCCAGCAGCTCGGTTGGGACAGCAGTATCACCCCTCCACTTT
CDR3 protein: CASSSVGTAVSPLHF

D gene: NA
clone size: NA
J gene: TRBJ2-7
V gene: TRBV5-1
CDR3 DNA: TGCGCCAGTAAACGGAACAATTACGAGCAGTACTTC
CDR3 protein: CASKRNNYEQYF

D gene: NA
clone size: NA
J gene: TRBJ2-7
V gene: TRBV2
CDR3 DNA: TGTGCCAGCAGTAGTTCCCCCGTGACCGAGCAGTACTTC
CDR3 protein: CASSSSPVTEQYF

D gene: NA
clone size: once
J gene: TRBJ1-5
V gene: TRBV5-1
CDR3 DNA: TGCGCCAGCAGCTTGGCCCCCCAGGGGAGCAATCAGCCCCAGCATTTT
CDR3 protein: CASSLAPQGSNQPQHF

D gene: NA
clone size: NA
J gene: TRBJ1-3
V gene: TRBV6-5
CDR3 DNA: TGTGCCAGCCGTTCTTGGGGGATCGGCTCTGGAAACACCATATATTTT
CDR3 protein: CASRSWGIGSGNTIYF

D gene: NA
clone size: NA
J gene: TRBJ2-7
V gene: TRBV5-1
CDR3 DNA: TGCGCCAGCAGAGGACTCCCGAGCTCCTACGAGCAGTACTTC
CDR3 protein: CASRGLPSSYEQYF

D gene: NA
clone size: NA
J gene: TRBJ1-2
V gene: TRBV12-1
CDR3 DNA: TGTGCCAGCAGCTCCAGCCTTTATGGCTACACCTTC
CDR3 protein: CASSSSLYGYTF

D gene: TRBD2
clone size: NA
J gene: TRBJ2-5
V gene: TRBV10-2
CDR3 DNA: TGCGCCAGCAGGACTAGCGGACAAGAGACCCAGTACTTC
CDR3 protein: CASRTSGQETQYF

D gene: TRBD1
clone size: NA
J gene: TRBJ2-3
V gene: TRBV19
CDR3 DNA: TGTGCCAGTAGTGCCGGACAGGGCACAGATACGCAGTATTTT
CDR3 protein: CASSAGQGTDTQYF

D gene: NA
clone size: NA
J gene: TRBJ1-5
V gene: TRBV29-1
CDR3 DNA: TGCAGCGTCGCCCAGGGAGATCAGCCCCAGCATTTT
CDR3 protein: CSVAQGDQPQHF

D gene: TRBD2
clone size: NA
J gene: TRBJ2-2
V gene: TRBV19
CDR3 DNA: TGTGCCAGTAGACTAGCGGGGGTCGAAACCGGGGAGCTGTTTTTT
CDR3 protein: CASRLAGVETGELFF

D gene: NA
clone size: NA
J gene: TRBJ2-7
V gene: TRBV5-1
CDR3 DNA: TGCGCCAGCAGGATGGCGGACGAGCAGTACTTC
CDR3 protein: CASRMADEQYF

D gene: NA
clone size: few
J gene: TRBJ1-2
V gene: TRBV28
CDR3 DNA: TGTGCCAGCAGTTTGGGTAGGGGGGGCGGCTATGGCTACACCTTC
CDR3 protein: CASSLGRGGGYGYTF

D gene: NA
clone size: few
J gene: TRBJ1-6
V gene: TRBV19
CDR3 DNA: TGTGCCAGTAGTACGGGGACGGGATCGAGTTCACCCCTCCACTTT
CDR3 protein: CASSTGTGSSSPLHF

D gene: TRBD1
clone size: NA
J gene: TRBJ1-2
V gene: TRBV10-3
CDR3 DNA: TGTGCCATCTCTGACAGGGATCTTGGCTACACCTTC
CDR3 protein: CAISDRDLGYTF

D gene: NA
clone size: NA
J gene: TRBJ1-5
V gene: TRBV6-6
CDR3 DNA: TGTGCCAGCAGTTACTCGTCTAGCAATCAGCCCCAGCATTTT
CDR3 protein: CASSYSSSNQPQHF

D gene: NA
clone size: NA
J gene: TRBJ1-2
V gene: TRBV9
CDR3 DNA: TGTGCCAGCAGCGTATACAGGGAGCTTAACTATGGCTACACCTTC
CDR3 protein: CASSVYRELNYGYTF

D gene: NA
clone size: NA
J gene: TRBJ2-7
V gene: TRBV27
CDR3 DNA: TGTGCCAGCAGCCTAAATAGGGGCGAGCAGTACTTC
CDR3 protein: CASSLNRGEQYF

D gene: NA
clone size: NA
J gene: TRBJ2-2
V gene: TRBV5-3
CDR3 DNA: TGTGCCAGAAGCTTTCCCCGGACGGGAGCGAACACCGGGGAGCTGTTTTTT
CDR3 protein: CARSFPRTGANTGELFF

D gene: NA
clone size: NA
J gene: TRBJ2-7
V gene: TRBV7-8
CDR3 DNA: TGTGCCAGCAGCCCGCGACAATATACCTACGAGCAGTACTTC
CDR3 protein: CASSPRQYTYEQYF

D gene: TRBD2
clone size: NA
J gene: TRBJ2-3
V gene: TRBV11-2
CDR3 DNA: TGTGCCAGCAGCCGAACCCCCGGGGGGGCATGGGATACGCAGTATTTT
CDR3 protein: CASSRTPGGAWDTQYF

D gene: TRBD1
clone size: NA
J gene: TRBJ1-5
V gene: TRBV18
CDR3 DNA: TGTGCCAGCTCACTCAGCTCAGGGGGCCACCAGCCCCAGCATTTT
CDR3 protein: CASSLSSGGHQPQHF

D gene: TRBD1
clone size: NA
J gene: TRBJ1-4
V gene: TRBV15
CDR3 DNA: TGTGCCACCAGCATAGACAGGGGTTTCGAAAAACTGTTTTTT
CDR3 protein: CATSIDRGFEKLFF

D gene: NA
clone size: NA
J gene: TRBJ2-3
V gene: TRBV20-1
CDR3 DNA: TGCAGTGCTAGTCGCACAGATACGCAGTATTTT
CDR3 protein: CSASRTDTQYF

D gene: NA
clone size: NA
J gene: TRBJ1-4
V gene: TRBV27
CDR3 DNA: TGTGCCAGCAGTTCATCCAACGGGAACTATGAAAAACTGTTTTTT
CDR3 protein: CASSSSNGNYEKLFF

D gene: NA
clone size: NA
J gene: TRBJ1-6
V gene: TRBV11-2
CDR3 DNA: TGTGCCAGCAGCTTATTAGTAGGGCGGACCTATAATTCACCCCTCCACTTT
CDR3 protein: CASSLLVGRTYNSPLHF

D gene: TRBD1
clone size: NA
J gene: TRBJ1-2
V gene: TRBV5-4
CDR3 DNA: TGTGCCAGCAGCTTAGACAGGGGAAACTATGGCTACACCTTC
CDR3 protein: CASSLDRGNYGYTF

D gene: NA
clone size: NA
J gene: TRBJ1-4
V gene: TRBV6-6
CDR3 DNA: TGTGCCAGCAACCTACAGGGAGTCAATGAAAAACTGTTTTTT
CDR3 protein: CASNLQGVNEKLFF

D gene: NA
clone size: NA
J gene: TRBJ2-1
V gene: TRBV5-1
CDR3 DNA: TGCGCCAGCAGCTTGACCAGTAGCAGCCTCGGGGAGCAGTTCTTC
CDR3 protein: CASSLTSSSLGEQFF

D gene: TRBD1
clone size: NA
J gene: TRBJ1-4
V gene: TRBV30
CDR3 DNA: TGTGCCTGGGCGGGACAGCGTAATGAAAAACTGTTTTTT
CDR3 protein: CAWAGQRNEKLFF

D gene: TRBD1
clone size: NA
J gene: TRBJ1-4
V gene: TRBV7-6
CDR3 DNA: TGTGCCAGCAGCCGAAGCGACAGGGGGAATGAAAAACTGTTTTTT
CDR3 protein: CASSRSDRGNEKLFF

D gene: NA
clone size: NA
J gene: TRBJ1-6
V gene: TRBV5-1
CDR3 DNA: TGCGCCAGCAGCTTAGGACAGAATAATTCACCCCTCCACTTT
CDR3 protein: CASSLGQNNSPLHF

D gene: TRBD1
clone size: NA
J gene: TRBJ1-2
V gene: TRBV6-6
CDR3 DNA: TGTGCCAGCAGGCCGGGACAGGGAAACTATGGCTACACCTTC
CDR3 protein: CASRPGQGNYGYTF